Shown below are 10 T cell receptor beta chains from a single sample sequenced in a study of vaccination effects on CD4 cells after COVID-19 (dated by TCRdb to between 2020 and 2023). In the ViraFEST assay, PBMC were stimulated with viral peptide pools, and TCR sequencing was then used to find antigen-specific CD4+ T cell clonotypes based on their expansion. After more than nine days of culture, CD4+ T cells were isolated with the EasySep CD4+ T cell isolation kit. Participants received two doses of either the BNT162b2 or the mRNA-1273 mRNA SARS-CoV-2 vaccine. These receptors have no identified antigens. Library preparation employed the immunoSEQ multiplex PCR assay. The clones in this table, taken by TCRdb from immuneACCESS, are in-frame only. Not every clone is retained; where verified, under half of the shortfall comes from an unresolved V gene, and the cause of the rest is unknown. The sample table shows about 60,000 clones, and around 80% are seen once. Together, the top ten hold about 2.1% of the sample.

Sequenced here: CD4+ T cells from PBMCs cultured with HCoV-OC43 spike peptides, sampled after COVID-19 vaccination. The cell subset or site label for this specimen denotes: HCoV-OC43 spike overlapping peptide pool stimulation. The receptors come from a human donor who received a COVID-19 vaccine.

The chain recombines TRBV19 with TRBJ2-3; D not certain. The CDR3 has 13 residues. With 5 bases removed from V and 2 bases from J, the gap between germline ends came to 8 bases. CDR1 is LNHDA and CDR2 is SQIVND in the germline V gene (reference sequence). Here the CDR3 reads CASSSKSTDTQYF. The CDR3 DNA sequence: TGTGCCAGTAGTTCTAAGTCCACAGATACGCAGTATTTT.

The gene calls are TRBV19 and TRBJ1-1; the D is unclear. This CDR3 region has 12 residues. The germline V gene encodes CDR1 LNHDA and CDR2 SQIVND (reference sequence). V dropped 5 bases and J dropped 10 bases, with 14 bases sitting between them. The CDR3 sequence: CASSLPQERAFF. CDR3 coding DNA: TGTGCCAGTAGTCTACCCCAGGAGAGAGCTTTCTTT.

The genes are TRBV5-4 and TRBJ2-2; D is unclear. Germline-derived CDR1 and CDR2 are SGHNT and YYREEE (reference sequence). The CDR3 covers 13 residues. The ends were cut back, 0 bases at V and 8 bases at J, with 8 bases in the middle. As DNA, the CDR3 is TGTGCCAGCAGCTTGGGAGGCCAAGGGGAGCTGTTTTTT. Its protein is CASSLGGQGELFF.

The chain has TRBV5-1 and TRBJ2-3, with 8 bases identical to TRBD1. CDR3 length: 14 residues. The trim removed 3 bases at V and 4 bases at J, leaving 4 bases unmatched. Looked up from germline, CDR1 is SGHRS and CDR2 is YFSETQ. The CDR3 sequence: CASSSDRVPDTQYF. The DNA of the CDR3 is TGCGCCAGCAGCTCGGACAGGGTTCCAGATACGCAGTATTTT.

The chain is built from TRBV5-1 and TRBJ1-4, with 7 bases identical to TRBD1. CDR1 and CDR2 from the germline V gene are SGHRS and YFSETQ. V lost 9 bases to trimming and J lost 4 bases; unmatched junction nucleotides: 12. This CDR3 contains 15 residues. CDR3 protein: CATKGARVVNEKLFF. The CDR3 nucleotides are TGCGCCACTAAGGGGGCGCGGGTTGTTAATGAAAAACTGTTTTTT.

The chain couples TRBV3-1 (or the pseudogene TRBV3-2) to TRBJ2-2; 9 bases map to TRBD1. J was trimmed by 7 bases and V by 8 bases; bases with no gene match: 5. Germline CDR1 reads LGHDT; CDR2 reads YNNKEL (reference sequence). The CDR3 has 13 amino acids. CDR3 protein: CASRDRDIGELFF. In DNA, the CDR3 is TGTGCCAGCCGGGACAGGGATATCGGGGAGCTGTTTTTT.

The chain joins TRBV6-2 or TRBV6-3 to TRBJ2-4, with 8 bases identical to TRBD1. The ends lost 5 bases at V and 6 bases at J; junction bases unmatched: 6. The CDR3 has 14 amino acids. Germline lookup yields CDR1 MNHEY and CDR2 SVGEGT. The CDR3 DNA is TGTGCCAGCAGTAAACAGGGGGGAGTAAACATTCAGTACTTC. Amino acid sequence: CASSKQGGVNIQYF.

The rearrangement joins TRBV5-5 to TRBJ2-1, with D perhaps matching TRBD2 (6 bases). Germline-derived CDR1 and CDR2 are SGHKS and YYEKEE (reference sequence). The CDR3 loop spans 14 amino acids. Deletions cut 7 bases from V and 4 bases from J, with 15 bases between. CDR3 amino acids: CASLEGLGYNEQFF. In DNA, the CDR3 is TGTGCCAGCCTGGAGGGACTGGGGTACAATGAGCAGTTCTTC.

V and J are TRBV7-8 and TRBJ2-3; D possibly uses TRBD1 or TRBD2 (7 bases each). V lost 5 bases to trimming and J lost 0 bases, with 12 bases between them. The CDR3 covers 15 residues. CDR1 SGHVS and CDR2 FQNEAQ come from the germline V gene. The CDR3 region has the DNA TGTGCCAGCAGCCAGGGGGGGCTCAGCACAGATACGCAGTATTTT. This codes for CASSQGGLSTDTQYF.

This rearrangement joins TRBV5-8 to TRBJ2-7; a weak D match, TRBD1 (5 bases). V lost 2 bases, J lost 3 bases, and 15 bases lay in between. Germline-derived CDR1 and CDR2 are SGHTS and YDEGEE. The CDR3 sequence is 15 residues long. CDR3 protein: CASSLSQENNYEQYV. The CDR3 region has the DNA TGTGCCAGCAGCTTATCACAGGAGAATAACTACGAGCAGTACGTC.